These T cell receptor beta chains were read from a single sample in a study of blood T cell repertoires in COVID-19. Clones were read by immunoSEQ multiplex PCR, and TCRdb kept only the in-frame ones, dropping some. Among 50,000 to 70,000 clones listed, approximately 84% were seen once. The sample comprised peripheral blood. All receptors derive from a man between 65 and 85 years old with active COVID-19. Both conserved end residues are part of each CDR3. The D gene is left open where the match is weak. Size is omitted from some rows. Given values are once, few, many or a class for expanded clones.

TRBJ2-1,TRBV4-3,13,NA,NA,TGCGCCAGCAGCCAAGAAAGGCATAGGGGGCAGTTCTTC,CASSQERHRGQFF
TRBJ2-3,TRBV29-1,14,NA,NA,TGCAGCGTTGGCTACGGGGGTGGGGTTATGGCGCAGTATTTT,CSVGYGGGVMAQYF
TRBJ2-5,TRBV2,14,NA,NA,TGTGCCAGCAGGGGGGACTCCGACGGGGGGACCCAGTACTTC,CASRGDSDGGTQYF
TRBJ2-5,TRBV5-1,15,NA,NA,TGCGCCAGCAGCCCCACCCCCTTGGGCGGGAAGACCCAGTACTTC,CASSPTPLGGKTQYF
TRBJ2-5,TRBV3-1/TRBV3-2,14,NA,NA,TGTGCCAGCAGCCAACAGGGGCGCGGAGAGACCCAGTACTTC,CASSQQGRGETQYF
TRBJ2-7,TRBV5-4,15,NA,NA,TGTGCCAGCAGCTTGGGGGCGGGTCGGGAGAACGAGCAGTACTTC,CASSLGAGRENEQYF
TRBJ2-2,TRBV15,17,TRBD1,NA,TGTGCCACCAGCAGAGATTTTGGGCAGGGGGCGACCGGGGAGCTGTTTTTT,CATSRDFGQGATGELFF
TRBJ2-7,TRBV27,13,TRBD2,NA,TGTGCCAGCAGTTCACGGACTAGCGGGATCGAGTACTTC,CASSSRTSGIEYF
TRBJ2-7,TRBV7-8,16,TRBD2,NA,TGTGCCAGCAGCACCCTGGGGGGGACTAGCGGGAGCGAGCAGTACTTC,CASSTLGGTSGSEQYF
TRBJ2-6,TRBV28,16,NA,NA,TGTGCCAGCAGTTTAACACAGGGTGCCGGGGCCAACGTCCTGACTTTC,CASSLTQGAGANVLTF
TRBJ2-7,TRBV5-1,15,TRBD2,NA,TGCGCCAGCAGCCGCACGACTAGCGGGATCCACGAGCAGTACTTC,CASSRTTSGIHEQYF
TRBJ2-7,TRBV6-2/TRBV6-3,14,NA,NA,TGTGCCAGCAGTTACCCGGGGACTTCTACGATTCAGTACTTC,CASSYPGTSTIQYF
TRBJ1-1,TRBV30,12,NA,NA,TGTGCCTGGAGTGCCAGGGGCACTGAAGCTTTCTTT,CAWSARGTEAFF
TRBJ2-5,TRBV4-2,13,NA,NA,TGTGCCAGCAGCCCCGGGGGCCAAGAGACCCAGTACTTC,CASSPGGQETQYF
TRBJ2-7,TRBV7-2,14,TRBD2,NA,TGTGCCAGCACAGAGACTAGCGCCTACTACGAGCAGTACTTC,CASTETSAYYEQYF
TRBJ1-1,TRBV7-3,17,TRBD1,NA,TGTGCCAGCAGCCTATCACCTTTAGAGACAGGGGGCACTGAAGCTTTCTTT,CASSLSPLETGGTEAFF
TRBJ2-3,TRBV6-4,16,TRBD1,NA,TGTGCCAGCAGGAACCCCCCGGACAGGTTGACAGATACGCAGTATTTT,CASRNPPDRLTDTQYF
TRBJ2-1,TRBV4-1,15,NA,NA,TGCGCCAGCAGCCAAGACTCCGGGGAAAGCAATGAGCAGTTCTTC,CASSQDSGESNEQFF
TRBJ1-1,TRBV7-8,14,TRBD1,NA,TGTGCCAGCAGCCGAGACAGGGGTTGGGCTGAAGCTTTCTTT,CASSRDRGWAEAFF
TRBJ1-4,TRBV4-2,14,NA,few,TGTGCCAGCAACACCGGGACACACAATGAAAAACTGTTTTTT,CASNTGTHNEKLFF
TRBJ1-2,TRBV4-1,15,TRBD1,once,TGCGCCAGCAGCCCAGGCGACAGGGGGCCGGGAGGCTACACCTTC,CASSPGDRGPGGYTF
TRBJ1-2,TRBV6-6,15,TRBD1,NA,TGTGCCAGCAGCGGCGGAGGGGGCGGGGTCTATGGCTACACCTTC,CASSGGGGGVYGYTF